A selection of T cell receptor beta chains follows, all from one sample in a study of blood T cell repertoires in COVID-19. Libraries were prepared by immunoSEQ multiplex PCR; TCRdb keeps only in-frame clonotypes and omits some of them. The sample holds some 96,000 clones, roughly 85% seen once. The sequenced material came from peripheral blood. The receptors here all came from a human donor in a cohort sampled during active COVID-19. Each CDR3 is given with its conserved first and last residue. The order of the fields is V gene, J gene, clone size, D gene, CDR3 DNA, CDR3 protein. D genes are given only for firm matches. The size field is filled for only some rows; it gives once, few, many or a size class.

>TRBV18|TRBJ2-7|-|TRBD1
TGTGCCAGCTCACCAACCACGACAAAGACAGGGACCTACGAGCAGTACTTC
CASSPTTTKTGTYEQYF
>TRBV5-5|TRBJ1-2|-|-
TGTGCCAGCAGCTCGTCGGGGGTAAACTATGGCTACACCTTC
CASSSSGVNYGYTF
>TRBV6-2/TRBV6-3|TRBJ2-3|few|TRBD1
TGTGCCAGCAGTTACGGGCCGAGGGGGCTCACAGATACGCAGTATTTT
CASSYGPRGLTDTQYF
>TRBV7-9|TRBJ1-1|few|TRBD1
TGTGCCAGCAGCTTGCAGGGGGCAACAGTAGGTACTGAAGCTTTCTTT
CASSLQGATVGTEAFF
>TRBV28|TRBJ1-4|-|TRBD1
TGTGCCAGCAGAAGAGGGACAGGGAAAGAAAAACTGTTTTTT
CASRRGTGKEKLFF
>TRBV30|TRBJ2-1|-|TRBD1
TGTGCCTGGAGTGCGAGACAGGGCAATGAGCAGTTCTTC
CAWSARQGNEQFF
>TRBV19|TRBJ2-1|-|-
TGTGCCAGTAGTTTACAGGCCAGGGTGTCGTACAATGAGCAGTTCTTC
CASSLQARVSYNEQFF
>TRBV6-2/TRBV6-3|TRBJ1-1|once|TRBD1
TGTGCCAGCAGTTCCCCCCCCCACAGGGGAGTGAACACTGAAGCTTTCTTT
CASSSPPHRGVNTEAFF
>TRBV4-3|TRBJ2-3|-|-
TGCGCCAGCAGCCCAGGACAGAGAAGCACAGATACGCAGTATTTT
CASSPGQRSTDTQYF
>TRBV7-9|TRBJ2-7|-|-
TGTGCCACCACTGGTGGGGCCCACCTATACTACGAGCAGTACTTC
CATTGGAHLYYEQYF
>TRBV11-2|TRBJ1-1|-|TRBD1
TGTGCCAGCAGCTTAGGCCAGGGGGGTGAAGCTTTCTTT
CASSLGQGGEAFF
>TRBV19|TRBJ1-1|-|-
TGTGCCAGCACATCGGGGACTGAAGCTTTCTTT
CASTSGTEAFF
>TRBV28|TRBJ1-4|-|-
TGTGCCAGCAGTTTTGGACAATCTGAAAAACTGTTTTTT
CASSFGQSEKLFF
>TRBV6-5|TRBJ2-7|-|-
TGTGCCAGCAGTTACTCTGGCTCACCACGCGAGCAGTACTTC
CASSYSGSPREQYF
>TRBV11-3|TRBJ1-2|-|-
TGTGCCAGCAGCTTAGCCGGACAGCCCTATGGCTACACCTTC
CASSLAGQPYGYTF
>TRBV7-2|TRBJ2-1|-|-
TGTGCCAGCAGCTTAGCGGGGGGGCCCTACAATGAGCAGTTCTTC
CASSLAGGPYNEQFF
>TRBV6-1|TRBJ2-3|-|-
TGTGCCAGCAGTGAAGTGTGGGAGTCGACAGATACGCAGTATTTT
CASSEVWESTDTQYF
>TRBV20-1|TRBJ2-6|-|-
TGCAGTGCTAGTCTGGGGGCGTTCCTTACTGGGGCCAACGTCCTGACTTTC
CSASLGAFLTGANVLTF
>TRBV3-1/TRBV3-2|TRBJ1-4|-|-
TGTGCCAGCAGCCAATTGTACCCCTTGCCCCAGGATGAAAAACTGTTTTTT
CASSQLYPLPQDEKLFF
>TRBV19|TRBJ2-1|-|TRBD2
TGTGCCAGTAGTCTACCTAGCGGGAGCGGTGAGCAGTTCTTC
CASSLPSGSGEQFF
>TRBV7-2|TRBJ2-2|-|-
TGTGCCAGCAGCTTAGGACAGTGGGGGCCCGGGGAGCTGTTTTTT
CASSLGQWGPGELFF
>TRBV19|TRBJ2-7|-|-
TGTGCCAGTAGTATCCTCGACAGCTACGAGCAGTACTTC
CASSILDSYEQYF
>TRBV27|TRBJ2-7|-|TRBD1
TGTGCCAGCAGTCGCGACAGGGGGCGGGACGAGCAGTACTTC
CASSRDRGRDEQYF
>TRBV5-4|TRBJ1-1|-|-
TGTGCCAGCAGCTTCGGACAGCTGAACACTGAAGCTTTCTTT
CASSFGQLNTEAFF
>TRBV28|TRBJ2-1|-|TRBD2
TGTGCCAGCAGTTACCCGGGACTAGCGGGAGGAGGGCCCTCCTACAATGAGCAGTTCTTC
CASSYPGLAGGGPSYNEQFF
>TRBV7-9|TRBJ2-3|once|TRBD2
TGTGCCAGCAGCTTAGCGAGCGGGGTAGCCACAGATACGCAGTATTTT
CASSLASGVATDTQYF
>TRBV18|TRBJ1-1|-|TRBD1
TGTGCCAGCTCACCAGGGACAGCCATGAACACTGAAGCTTTCTTT
CASSPGTAMNTEAFF
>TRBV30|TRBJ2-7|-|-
TGTGCCTGGAGTGTAGTCCAGGGGGGACCCTACGAGCAGTACTTC
CAWSVVQGGPYEQYF
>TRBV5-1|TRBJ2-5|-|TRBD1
TGCGCCAGCAGCTTCGGACAGGGGGAAGAGACCCAGTACTTC
CASSFGQGEETQYF
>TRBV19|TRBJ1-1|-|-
TGTGCCAGTAAGCACAGTGGGCGTTCTCCGAACACTGAAGCTTTCTTT
CASKHSGRSPNTEAFF
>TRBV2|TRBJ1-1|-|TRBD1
TGTGCCAGCAGTCAACAGGGGGCGACCACTGAAGCTTTCTTT
CASSQQGATTEAFF
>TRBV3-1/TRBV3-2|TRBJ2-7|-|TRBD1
TGTGCCAGCAGCCCACGCGGACAGGGGGCTTTAGACTTC
CASSPRGQGALDF
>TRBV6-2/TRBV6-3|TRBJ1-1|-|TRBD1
TGTGCCAGCAGTTACCATCCCAACAGGGGAATTGAAGCTTTCTTT
CASSYHPNRGIEAFF
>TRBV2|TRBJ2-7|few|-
TGTGCCAGCAGCCTCCCAGAATCCTACGAGCAGTACTTC
CASSLPESYEQYF
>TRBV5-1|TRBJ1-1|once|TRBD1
TGCGCCAGCAGCAACCGGGACAGCTCCATGAACACTGAAGCTTTCTTT
CASSNRDSSMNTEAFF
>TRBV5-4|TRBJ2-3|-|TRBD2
TGTGCCAGCAGCCTGGGAGGGGTGGAGGGTGATACGCAGTATTTT
CASSLGGVEGDTQYF
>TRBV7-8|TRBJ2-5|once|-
TGTGCCAGCAGCTTAGGTTTTCGGGACAAGGAGACCCAGTACTTC
CASSLGFRDKETQYF
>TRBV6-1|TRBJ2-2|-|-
TGTGCCAGCAGTGAAGGGGGGGGACATATGAACACCGGGGAGCTGTTTTTT
CASSEGGGHMNTGELFF
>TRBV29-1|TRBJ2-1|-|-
TGCAGCGGAACGGAGTCGGAACCGTACAATGAGCAGTTCTTC
CSGTESEPYNEQFF
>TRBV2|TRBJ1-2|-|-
TGTGCCAGCAGTGATCGTACAGCCCGCTATGGCTACACCTTC
CASSDRTARYGYTF
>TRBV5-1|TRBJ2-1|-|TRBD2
TGCGCCAGCAGCGAACAAGGACTAGCGGGAGGGTTACGGTTCTTC
CASSEQGLAGGLRFF
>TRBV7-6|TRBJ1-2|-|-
TGTGCCAGCAGTCCAGGATTCGCTAACTATGGCTACACCTTC
CASSPGFANYGYTF
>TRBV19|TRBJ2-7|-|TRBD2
TGTGCCACCTCGCTAGCGGGGGGCCCCTTGGAGCAGTACTTC
CATSLAGGPLEQYF
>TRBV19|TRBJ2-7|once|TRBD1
TGTGCCAGTAGTATCCGGACAGGAAACGAGCAGTACTTC
CASSIRTGNEQYF
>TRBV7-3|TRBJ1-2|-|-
TGTGCCAGCAGCTCCCTGTTGGGGGCGTCAGATGGCTACACCTTC
CASSSLLGASDGYTF
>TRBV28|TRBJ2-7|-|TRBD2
TGTGCCAGCACCATACGGCCTTCTAGCGGGTCCTACGAGCAGTACTTC
CASTIRPSSGSYEQYF
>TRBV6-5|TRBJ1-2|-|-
TGTGCCAGCAGTTACTCAAGGACACCGAACTATGGCTACACCTTC
CASSYSRTPNYGYTF
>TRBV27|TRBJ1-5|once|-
TGTGCCAGCAGTTTATTGGCAGGGAATCAGCCCCAGCATTTT
CASSLLAGNQPQHF
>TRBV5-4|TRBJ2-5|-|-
TGTGCCAGCAGCTTTGGGCAGGACCAAGAGACCCAGTACTTC
CASSFGQDQETQYF
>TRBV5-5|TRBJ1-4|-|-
TGTGCCAGCAGCTTGGTTACGGCAACTAATGAAAAACTGTTTTTT
CASSLVTATNEKLFF
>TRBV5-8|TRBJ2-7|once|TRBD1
TGTGCCAGCAGGCCGAGGGGGCGCTCTTACGAGCAGTACTTC
CASRPRGRSYEQYF
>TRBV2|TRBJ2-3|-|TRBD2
TGTGCCAGCAGCCTACTAGCGGGGGAGGATACGCAGTATTTT
CASSLLAGEDTQYF
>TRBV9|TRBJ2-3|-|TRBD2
TGTGCCAGCAGCGAGGGTAGCGGGAGGGCAGATACGCAGTATTTT
CASSEGSGRADTQYF
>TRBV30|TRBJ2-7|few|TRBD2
TGTGCCTGGAGATTAGCGGGAGGGGTCGAGCAGTACTTC
CAWRLAGGVEQYF
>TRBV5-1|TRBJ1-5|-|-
TGCGCCAGCAGCTTGGGGTGGGGGCCTCATCAGCCCCAGCATTTT
CASSLGWGPHQPQHF
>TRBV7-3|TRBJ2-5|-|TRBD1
TGTGCCAGCAGCTCGGGACAGGAAGAGACCCAGTACTTC
CASSSGQEETQYF